This T cell receptor beta chain was obtained from a study of long-term antiretroviral therapy in people with HIV. Germline V CDR1 and CDR2: SQVTM, ANQGSEA. This CDR3 has 14 amino acids. V was pared by 7 bases and J by 1 base, with 16 bases between. Regarding the study as a whole: Within the repertoire, clones expanded before ART were dominant at all time points.

Of note for this clone: Its antigen is still unknown.

The immunoSEQ assay was v3.0, run at survey level. TCRdb keeps only in-frame clones here, not all; method: immunoSEQ multiplex PCR. Counted here are roughly 19,000 clones, approximately 88% occurring once; the ten biggest clones make up 3.5% to 4.5%. The chain recombines TRBV29-1 with TRBJ1-1, with D possibly TRBD1 on 6 matching bases. The sample here was unsorted PBMCs, taken 2.1 years after starting antiretroviral therapy. This TCR came from a young man with HIV. In DNA form, the CDR3 reads TGCAGCGCTAATCCGGGACACGGGAACACTGAAGCTTTCTTT. This encodes CSANPGHGNTEAFF.